The clone carrying this T cell receptor (beta chain) was recorded a few times. Its antigen is undetermined. These data are taken from a study of response to subunit inactivated influenza vaccine. General study findings and limits: Few additional T cells are recruited per seasonal influenza vaccination, authors suggested.

TCRdb analysed the RT-PCR reads with MiXCR anew, one entry per CDR3 protein. Found here are 500,000 to 550,000 distinct CDR3 sequences, about 7.2% of them singletons; the top ten hold 10% to 15%. The specimen comprised PBMCs from blood, sampled 23 months after vaccination. This receptor was identified in a man between 50 and 69 years old who received an inactivated influenza vaccine.

CDR3 bases: TGCAGCGTTGAGGACAGGGCCAGTAATGAAAAACTGTTTTTT. Translating gives CSVEDRASNEKLFF. The chain has TRBV29-1 and TRBJ1-4; 8 bases are a match to TRBD1. Germline CDR1 reads SQVTM; CDR2 reads ANQGSEA. The CDR3 is 14 residues long. Trimming at V came to 3 bases and at J to 4 bases, leaving 4 bases not matched to a gene.